Reported below is one T cell receptor beta chain. The data originate from a study of T cell responses to AZD1222 COVID-19 vaccine. Measured with immunoSEQ multiplex PCR; TCRdb has only the in-frame clones, and not every one. The data contain some 95,000 clones, 80% to 90% of them singletons. V lost 7 bases to trimming and J lost 0 bases, with 14 bases between them. The CDR3 totals 15 residues. Germline V lookup: CDR1 MNHEY, CDR2 SVGAGI. The sequence was obtained from an adult in good health. The sequenced sample was peripheral blood, obtained on day 0 of AZD1222 vaccination. The V gene is TRBV6-5, the J gene TRBJ2-3; D tentatively reads TRBD1 or TRBD2 (5 bases each). In nucleotides, the CDR3 is TGTGCCAGCACTAAAAGGGACGGTAGCACAGATACGCAGTATTTT. This codes for CASTKRDGSTDTQYF.